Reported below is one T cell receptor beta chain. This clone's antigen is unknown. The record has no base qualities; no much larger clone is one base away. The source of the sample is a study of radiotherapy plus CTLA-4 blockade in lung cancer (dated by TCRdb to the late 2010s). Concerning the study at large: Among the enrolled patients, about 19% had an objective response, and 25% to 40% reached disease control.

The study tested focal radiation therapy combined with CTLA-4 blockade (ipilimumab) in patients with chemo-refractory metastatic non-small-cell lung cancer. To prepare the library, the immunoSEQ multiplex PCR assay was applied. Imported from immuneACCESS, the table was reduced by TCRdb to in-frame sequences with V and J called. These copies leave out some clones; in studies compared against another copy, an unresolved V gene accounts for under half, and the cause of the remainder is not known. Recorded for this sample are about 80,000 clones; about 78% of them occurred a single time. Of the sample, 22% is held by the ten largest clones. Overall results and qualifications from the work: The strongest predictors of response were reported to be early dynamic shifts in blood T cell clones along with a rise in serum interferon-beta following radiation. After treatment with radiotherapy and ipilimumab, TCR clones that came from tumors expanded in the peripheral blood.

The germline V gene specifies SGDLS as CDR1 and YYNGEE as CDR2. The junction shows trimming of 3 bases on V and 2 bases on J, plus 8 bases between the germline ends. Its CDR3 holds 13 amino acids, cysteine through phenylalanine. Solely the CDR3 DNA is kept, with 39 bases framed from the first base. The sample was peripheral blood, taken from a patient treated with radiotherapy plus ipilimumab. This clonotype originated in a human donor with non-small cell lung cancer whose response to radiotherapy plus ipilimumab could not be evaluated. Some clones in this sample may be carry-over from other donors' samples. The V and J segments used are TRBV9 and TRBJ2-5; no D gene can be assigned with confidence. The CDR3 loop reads CASSAGQQETQYF. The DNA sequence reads TGTGCCAGCAGCGCAGGTCAGCAAGAGACCCAGTACTTC.